Shown below are 9 T cell receptor beta chains from a single sample sequenced in a study of T cells after yellow fever vaccination. TCRdb reprocessed the 5' RACE reads via MiXCR and lists one record per CDR3 protein. The sample lists approximately 550,000 distinct CDR3 sequences; 15% to 20% were seen once. The sample was PBMCs, taken 15 days after the yellow fever booster vaccination. The receptors come from a young man who received the YFV17D yellow fever vaccine.

This clonotype turned up a few times. This sequence joins TRBV7-9 and TRBJ1-1; possibly TRBD1 for D (6 bases). This CDR3 is 12 amino acids long. Germline V lookup: CDR1 SEHNR, CDR2 FQNEAQ (reference sequence). The V gene lost 8 bases and the J gene lost 3 bases, with 10 bases spanning the gap. CDR3 nucleotide sequence: TGTGCCAGCCGGACAGATCACACTGAAGCTTTCTTT. Translation: CASRTDHTEAFF.

The chain couples TRBV5-5 to TRBJ2-3; TRBD2 matches at 9 bases. The ends lost 0 bases at V and 4 bases at J; junction bases unmatched: 9. This CDR3 contains 17 residues. Per germline, CDR1 SGHKS and CDR2 YYEKEE (reference sequence). This CDR3 reads CASSLGPAGGSPDTQYF. CDR3 nucleotide sequence: TGTGCCAGCAGCTTGGGCCCAGCGGGAGGTAGTCCAGATACGCAGTATTTT.

This clonotype has more than one count but fewer than ten. J is TRBJ2-1 and V is TRBV20-1; 8 nucleotides agree with TRBD2. Germline V gene data show CDR1 as DFQATT and CDR2 as SNEGSKA (reference sequence). The CDR3 contains 12 residues. Trimming took 5 bases from V and 15 from J; bases not matched to a gene: 12. In DNA form, the CDR3 reads TGCAGTGCTGGACCACTTAGCGGGACTCCGTTCTTC. It is translated as CSAGPLSGTPFF.

This clonotype was seen only a few times. The chain is built from TRBV7-2 and TRBJ1-2, with a weak D call TRBD1 (6 bases). V was clipped by 1 base and J by 8 bases, with 17 bases between them. Germline V lookup: CDR1 SGHTA, CDR2 FQGNSA. This CDR3 contains 15 residues. CDR3 DNA sequence: TGTGCCAGCAGCTTAGGGGAGTTGGGGGCGCGCGGCTACACCTTC. Translated, it gives CASSLGELGARGYTF. Based on the CDR3 plus reference TRBV7-2 and TRBJ1-2, the full variable domain is GAGVSQSPSNKVTEKGKDVELRCDPISGHTALYWYRQSLGQGLEFLIYFQGNSAPDKSGLPSDRFSAERTGGSVSTLTIQRTQQEDSAVYLCASSLGELGARGYTFGSGTRLTVV.

V and J are TRBV6-1 and TRBJ1-4; 8 positions match TRBD1. CDR1 and CDR2 from the germline V gene are MNHNS and SASEGT. The CDR3 spans 17 residues. Germline trimming cut 6 bases from V and 6 bases from J; bases unmatched to any gene: 15. Written as DNA, the CDR3 is TGTGCCAGCAGCTCGGCCACCGCAGGGGGCGGGGATGAAAAACTGTTTTTT. The encoded protein is CASSSATAGGGDEKLFF.

This clonotype came up many times. The chain is built from TRBV6-5 and TRBJ2-3; the D call may be TRBD1 or TRBD2 (5 bases each). CDR1 and CDR2 (germline): MNHEY, SVGAGI. Trimming left V 7 bases short and J 0 bases short, with 8 bases between. The length of the CDR3 is 13 residues. Written as DNA, the CDR3 is TGTGCCAGCACGAGGGACAGCACAGATACGCAGTATTTT. Translated: CASTRDSTDTQYF.

In its sample, this clonotype was seen many times. The chain recombines TRBV20-1 with TRBJ2-3; no clear D gene. Trimming pared 4 bases from V and 2 bases from J, leaving 1 base between. The CDR3 extends over 10 amino acids. The germline gives CDR1 DFQATT, CDR2 SNEGSKA (reference sequence). The CDR3 DNA reads as TGCAGTGCTACCACAGATACGCAGTATTTT. Its protein is CSATTDTQYF.

This clonotype was seen a handful of times. The chain links TRBV6-2 or TRBV6-3 to TRBJ2-1; D ambiguous. Per the germline V gene, CDR1 is MNHEY and CDR2 is SVGEGT. This CDR3 contains 13 residues. The germline V and J ends were trimmed by 2 bases and 9 bases, with 11 bases remaining between them. CDR3 region: CASSYVTLTEQFF. CDR3 nucleotides: TGTGCCAGCAGTTACGTTACCCTCACTGAGCAGTTCTTC.

The sample holds a few counts of this clonotype. The gene calls are TRBV20-1 and TRBJ2-3; 8 bases map to TRBD2. This CDR3 is built from 14 residues. From germline, CDR1 is DFQATT and CDR2 SNEGSKA (reference sequence). The ends lost 1 base at V and 3 bases at J; junction bases unmatched: 3. As DNA, the CDR3 is TGCAGTGCTAGAGTCCAGCGGGAGACAGATACGCAGTATTTT. Translated, it gives CSARVQRETDTQYF.